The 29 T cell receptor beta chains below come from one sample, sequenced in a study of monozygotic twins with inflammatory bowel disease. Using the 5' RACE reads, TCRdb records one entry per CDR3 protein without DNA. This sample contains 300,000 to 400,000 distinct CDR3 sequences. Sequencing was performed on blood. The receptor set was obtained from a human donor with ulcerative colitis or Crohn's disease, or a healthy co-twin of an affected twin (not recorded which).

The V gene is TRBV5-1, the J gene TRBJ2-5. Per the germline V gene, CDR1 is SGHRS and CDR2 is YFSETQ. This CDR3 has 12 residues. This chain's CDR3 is CASSLSRETQYF.

The chain's CDR3 is CAWSVLAAEDTQYF. V is TRBV30 and J is TRBJ2-3; TCRdb lists TRBD2, though no DNA is available to test this call. The CDR3 runs 14 residues. Germline loops: CDR1 GTSNPN, CDR2 SVGIG (reference sequence).

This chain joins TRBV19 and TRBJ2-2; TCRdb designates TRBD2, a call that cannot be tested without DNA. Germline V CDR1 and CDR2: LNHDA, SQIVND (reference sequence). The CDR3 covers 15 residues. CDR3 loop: CASSIEAGHTGELFF.

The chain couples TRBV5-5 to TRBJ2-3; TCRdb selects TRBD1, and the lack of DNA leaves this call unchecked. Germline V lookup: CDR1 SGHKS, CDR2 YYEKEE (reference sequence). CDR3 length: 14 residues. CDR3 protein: CASSSPPLTDTQYF.

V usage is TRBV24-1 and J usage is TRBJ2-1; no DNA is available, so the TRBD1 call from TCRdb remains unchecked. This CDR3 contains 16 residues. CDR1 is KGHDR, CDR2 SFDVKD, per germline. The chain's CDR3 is CATSGAHWGSDNEQFF.

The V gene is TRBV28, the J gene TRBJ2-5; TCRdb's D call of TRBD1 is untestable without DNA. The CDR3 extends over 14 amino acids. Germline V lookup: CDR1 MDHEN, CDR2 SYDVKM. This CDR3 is CASSPTGVKETQYF.

The CDR3 is CATQGGTGTLYEQYF. The chain has TRBV10-3 and TRBJ2-7; TCRdb outputs TRBD1, but without DNA this stays unchecked. This CDR3 comprises 15 residues. CDR1 is ENHRY, CDR2 SYGVKD, per germline.

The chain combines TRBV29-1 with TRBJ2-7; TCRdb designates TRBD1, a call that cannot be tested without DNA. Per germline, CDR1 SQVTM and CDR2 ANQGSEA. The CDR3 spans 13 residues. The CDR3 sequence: CSAAGGQAYEQYF.

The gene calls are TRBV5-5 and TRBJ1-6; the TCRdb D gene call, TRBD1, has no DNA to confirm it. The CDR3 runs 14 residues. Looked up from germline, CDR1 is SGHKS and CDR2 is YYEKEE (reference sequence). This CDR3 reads CASSLGAVNSPLHF.

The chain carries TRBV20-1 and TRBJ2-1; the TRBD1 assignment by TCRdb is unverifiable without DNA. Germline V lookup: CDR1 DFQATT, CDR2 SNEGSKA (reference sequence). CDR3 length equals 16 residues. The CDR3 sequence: CSARDGGQGPYNEQFF.

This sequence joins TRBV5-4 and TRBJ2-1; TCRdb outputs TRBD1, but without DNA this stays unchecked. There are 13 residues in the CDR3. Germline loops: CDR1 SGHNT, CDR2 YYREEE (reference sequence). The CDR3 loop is CASSSDAAPEQFF.

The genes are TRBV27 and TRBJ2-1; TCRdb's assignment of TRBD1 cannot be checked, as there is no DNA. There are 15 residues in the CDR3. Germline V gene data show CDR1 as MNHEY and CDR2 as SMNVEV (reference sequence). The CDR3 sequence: CASSFWGLGGDEQFF.

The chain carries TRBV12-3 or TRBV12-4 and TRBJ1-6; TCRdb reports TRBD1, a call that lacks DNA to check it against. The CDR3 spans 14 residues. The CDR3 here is CASSLRRVYSPLHF.

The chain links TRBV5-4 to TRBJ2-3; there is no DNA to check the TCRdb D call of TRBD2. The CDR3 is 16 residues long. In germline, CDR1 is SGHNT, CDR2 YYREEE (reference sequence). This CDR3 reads CASSRGGGRDTDTQYF.

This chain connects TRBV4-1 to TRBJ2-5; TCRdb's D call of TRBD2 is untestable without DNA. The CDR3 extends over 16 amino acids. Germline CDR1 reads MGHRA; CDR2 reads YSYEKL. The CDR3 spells CASSRDSGGSGETQYF.

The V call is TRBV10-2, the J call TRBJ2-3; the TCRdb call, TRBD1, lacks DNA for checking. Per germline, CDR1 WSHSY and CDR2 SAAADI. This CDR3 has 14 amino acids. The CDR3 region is CASRGEPGADTQYF.

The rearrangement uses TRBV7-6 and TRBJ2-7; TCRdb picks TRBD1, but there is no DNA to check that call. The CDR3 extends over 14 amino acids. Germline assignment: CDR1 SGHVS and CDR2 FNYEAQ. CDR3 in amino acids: CASSLGTTSYEQYF. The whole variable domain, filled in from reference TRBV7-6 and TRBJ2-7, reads GAGVSQSPRYKVTKRGQDVALRCDPISGHVSLYWYRQALGQGPEFLTYFNYEAQQDKSGLPNDRFSAERPEGSISTLTIQRTEQRDSAMYRCASSLGTTSYEQYFGPGTRLTVT.

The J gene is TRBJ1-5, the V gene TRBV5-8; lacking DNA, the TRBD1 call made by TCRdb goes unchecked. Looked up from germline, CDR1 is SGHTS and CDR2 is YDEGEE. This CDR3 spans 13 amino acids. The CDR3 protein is CASSNTGVQPQHF.

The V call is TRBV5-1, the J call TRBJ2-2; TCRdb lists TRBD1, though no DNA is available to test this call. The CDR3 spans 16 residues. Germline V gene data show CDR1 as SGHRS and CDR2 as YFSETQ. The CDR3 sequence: CASSLEPGMNTGELFF.

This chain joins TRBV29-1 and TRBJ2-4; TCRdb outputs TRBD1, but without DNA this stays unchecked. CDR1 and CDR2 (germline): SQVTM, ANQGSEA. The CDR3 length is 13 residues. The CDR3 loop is CSAGTGSKNIQYF.

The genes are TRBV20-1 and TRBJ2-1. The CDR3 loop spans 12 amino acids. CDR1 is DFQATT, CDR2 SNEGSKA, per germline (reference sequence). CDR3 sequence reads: CSAEGVYNEQFF.

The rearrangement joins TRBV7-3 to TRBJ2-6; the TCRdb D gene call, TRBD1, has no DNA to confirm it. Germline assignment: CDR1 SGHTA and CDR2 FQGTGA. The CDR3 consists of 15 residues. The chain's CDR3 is CASSMGGPGANVLTF.

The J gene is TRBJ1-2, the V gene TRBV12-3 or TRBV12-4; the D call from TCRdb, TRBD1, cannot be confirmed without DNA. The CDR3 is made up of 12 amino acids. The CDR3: CASSRDGYGYTF.

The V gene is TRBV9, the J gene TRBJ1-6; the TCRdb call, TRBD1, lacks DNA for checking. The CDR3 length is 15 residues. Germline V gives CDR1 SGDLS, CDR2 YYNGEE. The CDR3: CASSAQQGPRSPLHF. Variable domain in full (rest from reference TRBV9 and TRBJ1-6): DSGVTQTPKHLITATGQRVTLRCSPRSGDLSVYWYQQSLDQGLQFLIQYYNGEERAKGNILERFSAQQFPDLHSELNLSSLELGDSALYFCASSAQQGPRSPLHFGNGTRLTVT.

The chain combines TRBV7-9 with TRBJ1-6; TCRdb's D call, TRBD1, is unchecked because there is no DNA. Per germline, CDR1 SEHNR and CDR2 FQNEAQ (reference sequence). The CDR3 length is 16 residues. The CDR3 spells CASSSEDRGVNSPLHF. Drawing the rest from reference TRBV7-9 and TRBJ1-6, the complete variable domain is DTGVSQNPRHKITKRGQNVTFRCDPISEHNRLYWYRQTLGQGPEFLTYFQNEAQLEKSRLLSDRFSAERPKGSFSTLEIQRTEQGDSAMYLCASSSEDRGVNSPLHFGNGTRLTVT.

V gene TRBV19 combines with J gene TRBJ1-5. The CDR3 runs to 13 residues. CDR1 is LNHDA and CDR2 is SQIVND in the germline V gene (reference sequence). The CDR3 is CASSMNSDQPQHF.

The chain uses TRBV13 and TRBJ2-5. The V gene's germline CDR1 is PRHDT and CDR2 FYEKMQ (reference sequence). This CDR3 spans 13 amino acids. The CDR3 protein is CASSLGDVETQYF.

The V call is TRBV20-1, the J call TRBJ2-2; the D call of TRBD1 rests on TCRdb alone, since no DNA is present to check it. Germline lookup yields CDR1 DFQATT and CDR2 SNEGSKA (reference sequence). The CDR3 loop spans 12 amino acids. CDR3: CSAIQGGGELFF.

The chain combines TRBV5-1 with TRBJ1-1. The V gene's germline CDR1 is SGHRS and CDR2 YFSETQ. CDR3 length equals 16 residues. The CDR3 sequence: CASSLETGRLNTEAFF. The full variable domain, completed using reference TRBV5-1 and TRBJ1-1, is KAGVTQTPRYLIKTRGQQVTLSCSPISGHRSVSWYQQTPGQGLQFLFEYFSETQRNKGNFPGRFSGRQFSNSRSEMNVSTLELGDSALYLCASSLETGRLNTEAFFGQGTRLTVV.